This T cell receptor (beta chain) was sequenced for a study of response to subunit inactivated influenza vaccine. TCRdb re-called the RT-PCR reads through MiXCR, storing one row per CDR3 protein. The sample lists under 200,000 distinct CDR3 sequences; about 10% were seen once. This CDR3 is 14 amino acids long. Germline CDR1 reads MNHEY; CDR2 reads SVGAGI. Trimming stripped 2 bases from V and 3 bases from J, with 10 bases between. The sequence came from a man aged 50-75 years who received an inactivated influenza vaccine. The specimen was CD8+ T cells sorted from PBMCs, collected roughly 24 months after vaccination. The chain has TRBV6-5 and TRBJ1-1, with D perhaps TRBD1 (5 bases). CDR3 nucleotide sequence: TGTGCCAGCAGTTACCGTGGGGGGGACACTGAAGCTTTCTTT. It yields the protein CASSYRGGDTEAFF.